This entry describes one T cell receptor (beta chain). It has no known antigen specificity. No base qualities exist here, and no much larger clone lies one base off it. Library method: the immunoSEQ multiplex PCR assay. The multiplex PCR relied on a mix of 60 forward primers for TCR Vbeta segments and 13 reverse primers for TCR Jbeta segments. The CDR3 region of rearranged TCR beta genes was amplified from genomic DNA by a multiplex PCR assay. The Illumina HiSeq System was used to sequence the amplified TCR beta libraries as 87-base-pair reads. The study's processing was this. Across the 500 to 750 repertoires, a later analysis counted tens of millions of unique TCR beta chains, 9.5 million to 13 million of which were shared by at least two donors. To remove PCR and sequencing errors, raw reads were error-corrected and collapsed into unique sequences using a nearest-neighbor algorithm that merged closely related sequences. Alignment of CDR3 sequences to IMGT reference sequences was used to assign V, D and J gene segments. For a sequence to be retained, a match of at least six nucleotides was required to both a V gene segment and a J gene segment. A rearrangement counted as productive if the CDR3 had no stop codons and remained in frame with V and J, and every other rearrangement counted as non-productive. Following IMGT convention, CDR3 was defined as the stretch from the second conserved V-encoded cysteine up to the conserved J-encoded phenylalanine. Sequences without an unambiguous match to a single V gene segment were excluded from the earlier analysis of about 630 of the donors. An earlier analysis of around 600 of the donors classified V segments as functional when productive rearrangements were above 56.7% and as segregating when the standard deviation between donors was above 5%. A statistical classification framework was built to diagnose cytomegalovirus status from the catalog of TCR beta chain sequences. V and J gene assignment, in a later analysis, came from comparing TCR nucleotide sequences with IMGT/GENE-DB human TR gene sequences. The TCRdist pipeline was used in a later analysis to assign CDR3 sequences and most-parsimonious VDJ recombination scenarios. In a later analysis, each TCR beta chain was defined by its CDR3 amino acid sequence together with its V-gene family, and reads lacking a unique V-gene family were excluded. In a later analysis, 450 to 600 highly shared, low-generation-probability nucleotide sequences were removed to address suspected cross-contamination and a sequencing artifact. In a later analysis, a clonal expansion index was calculated for each public chain from normalized within-repertoire ranks of inferred template counts. In a later analysis, generation probabilities were computed with a VDJ recombination model fitted to out-of-frame rearrangements, and the resulting probabilities were checked against IGoR. In a later analysis, TCR-TCR, TCR-HLA and TCR-CMV co-occurrence was scored with hypergeometric tests, and a repertoire-size bias correction was applied to TCR pairs. To estimate false discovery rates, a later analysis permuted the HLA or CMV assignments 20 times. In a later analysis, co-occurring TCRs were grouped with DBSCAN, and TCRdist sequence similarity was added when clustering was performed within HLA-allele-positive subsets. Repertoires with fewer than 30,000 or more than 120,000 public chains were left out of co-occurrence clustering, as were about 5 repertoires with anomalous nucleotide sharing. TCRdb re-hosts the immuneACCESS table, in-frame sequences only. Its copies lack some clones; in the studies checked, an unresolved V gene accounts for under half of them, and the cause for the rest is not known. The V and J calls and the clone size are those of that table, but D and trimming were determined from the DNA. For this sample the table gives over 90,000 clones, of which approximately 74% were detected only once. The top ten constitute around an eighth of the sample.

The cohort consisted of fewer than 700 healthy bone marrow donors. At the time of sampling, every cohort member was nominally healthy, though immune exposures that went unrecorded were likely present. The donor tested CMV seropositive and was one of the 289 seropositive cohort members. Every donor gave a peripheral blood sample, and the peripheral blood mononuclear cells from that sample were used for TCR beta sequencing. The Qiagen DNeasy Blood Extraction Kit was used to extract genomic DNA from the blood cell samples. This entry comes from a study of cytomegalovirus exposure and HLA in healthy donors (dated by TCRdb to 2017 to 2019). With respect to the entire study: According to an earlier analysis of a few hundred of the donors, some 180 million T cells yielded approximately 120 million unique TCR beta sequences and more than 250 Gb of sequence data. An early release covering about 600 HLA-typed donors comprised about 300 gigabases of sequencing data and approximately 85 million unique TCR sequences. Among the roughly 400 genotyped donors, around 81% belonged to the genetic ancestry cluster associated with self-reported Caucasian donors. The aim of the study was to test whether cataloging public T cell receptors could identify signatures of past pathogen exposure. Using immunosequencing, the study profiled T cell repertoires from around 680 subjects and related those repertoires to cytomegalovirus serostatus. Besides the first cohort of some 670 subjects, a separate validation cohort made up of 120 different subjects was used. To predict cytomegalovirus infection status, the study brought together high-throughput TCR immunosequencing, statistical association of individual TCRs with disease status, and machine learning. In a later analysis, previously published TCR beta repertoires from about 640 donors were re-analyzed and high-resolution HLA genotyping was added so that TCR occurrence patterns could be studied. Rather than using new phenotypic data, the later analysis identified candidate immune exposures from TCR beta sequences and from how often those sequences occurred across donors. An earlier analysis of about 600 of the donors used high-throughput TCR beta sequencing to judge whether each TCR beta V gene segment behaved as functional or pseudogenic. Donor age, sex, ethnicity and CMV serostatus were compiled alongside the repertoire data. A later genetic analysis used genome-wide SNP genotypes for 398 of the 666 donors, treating that subset as a discovery cohort. Every repertoire in the discovery cohort had been generated on one and the same sequencing platform. Class I and class II HLA loci were covered by the typing at four-digit resolution. The number of typed donors differed by locus: about 620-630 for A, B, C, DRB1 and DQB1; approximately 530 for DQA1; 606 for DPA1; and 400 to 480 for DPB1. Five DR-DQ haplotypes were handled as single units for association and clustering because linkage in the cohort was strong. On average, around 240,000 unique TCR beta nucleotide sequences were sequenced per donor among 350 to 400 genotyped donors of the cohort, with 15% to 20% of those sequences being non-productive. Summary of the overall study and its limitations: Most TCR sequences were observed very rarely across donors, whereas some public TCRs were present in many individuals. The study listed 164 TCR beta chains as associated with cytomegalovirus. In an earlier analysis of under 600 of the donors, most TCR beta V segments were observed in productive rearrangements about 90% or about 30% of the time, broadly matching IMGT annotations. A later analysis found that HLA-associated TCR beta chains were more clonally expanded and had lower generation probabilities than equally common non-associated chains. Because HLA typing was missing for some donors at each locus, association tests included only the typed subset. Because counts were too low, 15 to 20 rarely observed V segments, including chromosome 9 orphons, were excluded from the earlier analysis of about 500 of the donors. Strong co-occurrence of HLA alleles, especially DR and DQ, made assigning TCR associations to individual alleles difficult. An association between a missense DCLRE1C variant and V-gene and J-gene trimming of TCR beta chains was found in a later genetic analysis and replicated in an independent cohort. Linkage disequilibrium might explain the correlated functional status among segregating V segments, but an unknown experimental factor could not be ruled out. In vitro tests confirmed that three of the cytomegalovirus-associated TCR beta chains recognize cytomegalovirus antigens. A further reported finding was that TCR beta sequences accurately predicted the HLA-A and HLA-B alleles for most subjects in the first cohort. Immune exposure information for the cohort was limited to CMV serostatus. A later genetic analysis reported fewer N-insertions in productive TCRs among donors in an Asian-associated ancestry cluster than the approximately 700-donor mean. A later analysis associated 15,000 or so TCR beta sequences with specific HLA alleles at a false discovery rate of 0.05. A group of highly shared sequence variants was considered likely to be a technical artifact of the sequencing pipeline. It was suggested by the authors that the approach could potentially be generalized to other disease states and immunological phenotypes. In both the original and validation cohorts, the classifier was reported to diagnose cytomegalovirus status with high specificity and sensitivity. The cohort was sequenced for TCR beta chains only, and without alpha or paired-chain data the features that could be detected were limited. A later analysis found that most CMV-associated TCR beta chains appeared HLA-restricted, with HLA associations seemingly driven largely by CMV exposure. Because the 87-base-pair reads could not distinguish some IMGT-functional V segments, including TRBV6-2 and TRBV6-3, those segments were excluded. A later analysis found that TCR association rates varied across HLA loci, with DRB1 alleles showing the most associated TCRs and HLA-C alleles the fewest. A later analysis reported that several top co-occurrence clusters appeared linked to parvovirus B19, influenza, CMV and Epstein-Barr virus. Presence/absence analyses assumed roughly uniform sequencing depth across donors, an assumption that may not hold.

The germline V gene (reference sequence) supplies CDR1 MNHEY and CDR2 SMNVEV. Germline trimming: 4 bases from V, 0 bases from J; junction bases outside gene matches: 3. Taken from cysteine to phenylalanine, the CDR3 has 15 residues. The entry retains the CDR3 DNA only, 45 bases that are in frame from base 1. The sequencing input was PBMCs. The sequence was obtained from a woman in her sixties or seventies in good health and CMV-seropositive. The rearrangement combines TRBV27 with TRBJ2-3, with TRBD1 matching 8 junction bases. The DNA sequence is TGTGCCAGCAGTTCAGGGGGCTATAGCACAGATACGCAGTATTTT. Protein translation: CASSSGGYSTDTQYF.